The 25 T cell receptor beta chains presented below share a single source sample, sequenced in a study of T cell repertoires in cytomegalovirus infection. MiXCR, applied by TCRdb to the reads, yields one record per CDR3 protein. In the table there are 400,000 or so distinct CDR3 sequences, under 40% of which are singletons. The sequencing sample was made of PBMCs. The receptor set was obtained from a human donor in good health (CMV status not recorded). Some clones in this sample may be carry-over from other donors' samples.

This clonotype was counted only a few times. The V and J genes are TRBV6-2 or TRBV6-3 and TRBJ2-7; TRBD2 might be the D (6 bases). This CDR3 is built from 16 residues. The germline gives CDR1 MNHEY, CDR2 SVGEGT. Trimming stripped 6 bases from V and 2 bases from J, with 20 bases between. CDR3 DNA: TGTGCCAGCAGCACCACCCGGGGCGGGAAAACCTACGAGCAGTACTTC. As protein: CASSTTRGGKTYEQYF.

The table lists this clonotype with a few counts. The chain employs TRBV12-3 or TRBV12-4 and TRBJ1-2; D perhaps matches TRBD1 (5 bases). Trimming cost V 6 bases and J 3 bases, with 23 bases left between them. This CDR3 comprises 17 residues. CDR3 coding DNA: TGTGCCAGCAGGGGGGGGGAGGTCCCGAAACCCTACTATGGCTACACCTTC. It codes for CASRGGEVPKPYYGYTF.

About this clonotype: A single base separates this from a much larger clone, so it may be a read error. The rearrangement joins TRBV7-9 to TRBJ2-7; D not resolved. Germline V CDR1 and CDR2: SEHNR, FQNEAQ (reference sequence). The CDR3 is made up of 16 amino acids. The CDR3 coding sequence is TGTGCCAGCAGCTACCCAGGACGGAGAGTGCCCTACGGGCAGTACTTC. Protein product: CASSYPGRRVPYGQYF.

The chain is built from TRBV6-2 or TRBV6-3 and TRBJ2-7; D may be TRBD1 or TRBD2 (5 bases each). CDR1 and CDR2 from the germline V gene are MNHEY and SVGEGT. The CDR3 consists of 13 residues. The CDR3 is CAVGDPYSYEQYF. The CDR3 DNA sequence: TGTGCGGTCGGGGACCCGTATTCATACGAGCAGTACTTC.

This clonotype was counted many times. V gene TRBV7-8 combines with J gene TRBJ1-5, with unresolved D. Deletions cut 1 base from V and 6 bases from J, with 10 bases between. CDR1 and CDR2 (germline): SGHVS, FQNEAQ. CDR3 length: 14 residues. CDR3: CASSLGAGIQPQHF. The CDR3 DNA sequence: TGTGCCAGCAGCTTAGGGGCAGGAATTCAGCCCCAGCATTTT.

The V gene is TRBV6-6, the J gene TRBJ2-5; a weak D match, TRBD2 (5 bases). CDR1 and CDR2 (germline): MNHNY, SVGAGI (reference sequence). V gave up 0 bases and J gave up 1 base, with 12 bases separating them. This CDR3 has 16 residues. CDR3: CASSYSKRVGQETQYF. The DNA for the CDR3 is TGTGCCAGCAGTTACTCGAAGAGGGTGGGCCAAGAGACCCAGTACTTC.

Concerning this clonotype itself: Sequence at one end of the junction differs from germline and may be a read error. This chain joins TRBV5-3 and TRBJ2-7; 9 nucleotides line up with TRBD1. TRBV5-3 belongs to the ORF category, with a function that is uncertain. The CDR3 loop spans 15 amino acids. The CDR3 DNA reads TGTGCCAGCAGCTCTCGTCCCGGGACAGGGACCGAGCAGTACTTC. Translating gives CASSSRPGTGTEQYF.

The V call is TRBV5-1, the J call TRBJ2-5, with TRBD2 as a possible D gene (5 bases). CDR3 length: 13 residues. Germline CDR1 and CDR2: SGHRS and YFSETQ. Trimming removed 4 bases from V and 5 bases from J, with 12 bases in between. The CDR3 region is CASSAGSEETQYF. DNA for the CDR3: TGCGCCAGCAGCGCGGGCAGCGAGGAGACCCAGTACTTC.

This clonotype has ten or more counts. This chain links TRBV7-6 with TRBJ1-1; D uncertain. Germline CDR1 SGHVS, CDR2 FNYEAQ. Trimming removed 3 bases from V and 0 bases from J, with 14 bases in between. This CDR3 has 16 residues. This CDR3 is CASSFVLPTLNTEAFF. The CDR3 DNA reads as TGTGCCAGCAGCTTTGTCCTACCCACCCTGAACACTGAAGCTTTCTTT.

The CDR3 nucleotides read TGTGCCATCAGTGAGTCATTAGGGGCGGGGGAGCAGTTCTTC. Translated, it gives CAISESLGAGEQFF. The V call is TRBV10-3, the J call TRBJ2-1, with a weak D call TRBD2 (6 bases). The CDR3 loop spans 14 amino acids. The germline V gene has CDR1 ENHRY and CDR2 SYGVKD. Trimming removed 0 bases at V and 10 bases at J, with 13 bases between.

This clonotype was observed a handful of times. The rearrangement uses TRBV29-1 and TRBJ2-7; D may match TRBD1 or TRBD2 (5 bases each). Per germline, CDR1 SQVTM and CDR2 ANQGSEA. This CDR3 is built from 13 residues. V dropped 7 bases and J dropped 4 bases, with 17 bases sitting between them. CDR3 region: CSAGHKSGYEQYF. The CDR3 DNA is TGCAGCGCAGGACACAAGAGCGGTTACGAGCAGTACTTC.

This clonotype showed up just a few times. V is TRBV5-4 and J is TRBJ2-5, with D maybe TRBD2 (6 bases). V gave up 0 bases and J gave up 5 bases, with 11 bases separating them. In germline, CDR1 is SGHNT, CDR2 YYREEE (reference sequence). The CDR3 loop spans 14 amino acids. This chain's CDR3 is CASSLAGTDETQYF. In nucleotides, the CDR3 is TGTGCCAGCAGCTTGGCCGGGACTGATGAGACCCAGTACTTC. Supplemented by reference TRBV5-4 and TRBJ2-5, the full variable domain reads ETGVTQSPTHLIKTRGQQVTLRCSSQSGHNTVSWYQQALGQGPQFIFQYYREEENGRGNFPPRFSGLQFPNYSSELNVNALELDDSALYLCASSLAGTDETQYFGPGTRLLVL.

With regard to this clonotype: An end of the junction differs from the germline gene, which may be a read error. This chain joins TRBV2 and TRBJ2-5; 7 nucleotides line up with TRBD1. In germline, CDR1 is SNHLY, CDR2 FYNNEI. The CDR3 runs 15 residues. Here the CDR3 DNA reads TGTACCAGCAGTGTTGAAGAGGGGGCTTTTGAGACCCAGTACTTC. This codes for CTSSVEEGAFETQYF.

This rearrangement joins TRBV19 to TRBJ1-1; D gene ambiguous. CDR1 and CDR2 from the germline V gene are LNHDA and SQIVND (reference sequence). V lost 1 base to trimming and J lost 6 bases, with 21 bases between them. The CDR3 runs 17 residues. CDR3 residues: CASSIVPGAGFKAEAFF. The CDR3 DNA sequence: TGTGCCAGTAGTATAGTACCGGGAGCCGGGTTTAAGGCTGAAGCTTTCTTT.

This clonotype has a handful of counts. V and J are TRBV28 and TRBJ1-5, with TRBD1 as a possible D gene (6 bases). Trimming cost V 4 bases and J 2 bases, with 12 bases left between them. The length of the CDR3 is 15 residues. Per germline, CDR1 MDHEN and CDR2 SYDVKM. The CDR3 sequence is CASSSEGVGNQPQHF. As DNA, the CDR3 is TGTGCCAGCAGTTCCGAGGGGGTGGGCAATCAGCCCCAGCATTTT.

This clonotype appeared many times. The gene calls are TRBV7-8 and TRBJ2-7, with TRBD1 matching over 7 bases. Per the germline V gene, CDR1 is SGHVS and CDR2 is FQNEAQ. V dropped 5 bases and J dropped 6; count of bases not matched to a gene: 7. There are 13 residues in the CDR3. This chain's CDR3 is CASSPQGIGEQYF. In DNA, the CDR3 is TGTGCCAGCAGCCCACAGGGGATTGGCGAGCAGTACTTC.

This chain connects TRBV6-2 or TRBV6-3 to TRBJ2-7, with D perhaps matching TRBD1 or TRBD2 (5 bases each). This CDR3 spans 12 amino acids. Between the trimmed V and J ends, which lost 6 bases and 3 bases, there was a span of 9 bases. CDR1 is MNHEY and CDR2 is SVGEGT in the germline V gene. CDR3 DNA: TGTGCCAGCAGGGGACCGGACTACGAGCAGTACTTC. Translated, it gives CASRGPDYEQYF.

This clonotype was observed a single time. This chain links TRBV15 with TRBJ2-1; tentatively, D is TRBD2 (8 bases). The CDR3 is 14 amino acids. From germline, CDR1 is LNHNV and CDR2 YYDKDF (reference sequence). The V and J ends lost 8 bases and 7 bases respectively, with 18 bases between them. The CDR3 nucleotides read TGTGCCACCTCGGGAGGGGGCCTGCGGAATGAGCAGTTCTTC. It yields the protein CATSGGGLRNEQFF.

In its sample, this clonotype was seen a few times. This chain uses TRBV15 with TRBJ2-2, with a weak D call TRBD1 (6 bases). Germline CDR1 is LNHNV and CDR2 is YYDKDF (reference sequence). Deletions cut 5 bases from V and 1 base from J, with 11 bases between. The CDR3 is 15 amino acids. In DNA, the CDR3 is TGTGCCACCAGCCTGGGACACCTGAACACCGGGGAGCTGTTTTTT. As protein: CATSLGHLNTGELFF.

Only a few counts were recorded for this clonotype. This chain uses TRBV25-1 with TRBJ2-7; a weak D match, TRBD1 (6 bases). CDR1 and CDR2 from the germline V gene are MGHDK and SYGVNS. The ends were cut back, 7 bases at V and 1 base at J, with 11 bases in the middle. This CDR3 spans 13 amino acids. The CDR3 loop reads CASKRDTSYEQYF. CDR3 bases: TGTGCCAGCAAACGGGACACATCCTACGAGCAGTACTTC.

V gene TRBV2 combines with J gene TRBJ1-2; D uncertain. There are 20 residues in the CDR3. Germline values: CDR1 SNHLY, CDR2 FYNNEI. V dropped 3 bases and J dropped 0 bases, with 26 bases sitting between them. In nucleotides, the CDR3 is TGTGCCAGCAGTGAGAGTTCCCCTCTCGGCGGAAAGATATCTAACTATGGCTACACCTTC. Its protein is CASSESSPLGGKISNYGYTF.

The sample holds many counts of this clonotype. The J gene is TRBJ1-1, the V gene TRBV7-2; TRBD1 matches 9 bases. Germline CDR1 and CDR2: SGHTA and FQGNSA. The V segment lost 1 base and the J segment 5 bases; nucleotides outside the gene matches: 11. The CDR3 loop spans 17 amino acids. The CDR3 DNA reads TGTGCCAGCAGCTTAGGAGGGGGACAGGGAATGAGGACTGAAGCTTTCTTT. This codes for CASSLGGGQGMRTEAFF.

This clonotype was counted ten times or more. This chain connects TRBV6-1 to TRBJ2-3; weak D call: TRBD1 (5 bases). The CDR3 is made up of 14 amino acids. V shed 5 bases and J shed 2 bases, with 11 bases lying between them. Germline CDR1 reads MNHNS; CDR2 reads SASEGT. CDR3 DNA sequence: TGTGCCAGCAGTTCCAGGACACCCACAGATACGCAGTATTTT. It yields the protein CASSSRTPTDTQYF.

V and J are TRBV6-6 and TRBJ1-5; D is unclear. Per the germline V gene, CDR1 is MNHNY and CDR2 is SVGAGI (reference sequence). The V and J ends lost 2 bases and 7 bases respectively, with 6 bases between them. This CDR3 spans 12 amino acids. DNA of the CDR3: TGTGCCAGCAGTTACCCAGACCAGCCCCAGCATTTT. Its translation: CASSYPDQPQHF.

A note on this clonotype: Since a much larger clone is just one base distant, this may be a read error. This chain joins TRBV7-2 and TRBJ1-4; weak D call: TRBD1 (5 bases). Germline V lookup: CDR1 SGHTA, CDR2 FQGNSA. The V end was cut by 5 bases, the J end by 2 bases, with 15 bases between. CDR3 length: 16 amino acids. This chain's CDR3 is CASSTPNQGTNEKLFF. As DNA, the CDR3 is TGTGCCAGCAGCACCCCAAACCAGGGTACTAATGAAAAACTGTTTTTT.